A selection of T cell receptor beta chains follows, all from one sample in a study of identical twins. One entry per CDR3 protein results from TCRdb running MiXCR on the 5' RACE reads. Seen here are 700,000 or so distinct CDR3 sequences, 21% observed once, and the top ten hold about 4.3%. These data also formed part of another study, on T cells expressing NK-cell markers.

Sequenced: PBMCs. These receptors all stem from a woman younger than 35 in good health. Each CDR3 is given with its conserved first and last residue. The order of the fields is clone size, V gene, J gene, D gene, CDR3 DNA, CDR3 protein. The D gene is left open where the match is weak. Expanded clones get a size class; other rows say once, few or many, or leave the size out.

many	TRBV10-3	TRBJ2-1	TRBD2	TGTGCCATCAGTTTGACTAGCGTCTCCCCAAGCTCCTACAATGAGCAGTTCTTC	CAISLTSVSPSSYNEQFF
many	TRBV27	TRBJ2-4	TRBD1	TGTGCCAGCAGTTTCTACGAGGGGGCGGCCATTCAGTACTTC	CASSFYEGAAIQYF
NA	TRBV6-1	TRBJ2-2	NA	TGTGCCAGCAGAGACAGTAACACCGGGGAGCTGTTTTTT	CASRDSNTGELFF
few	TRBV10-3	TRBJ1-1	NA	TGTGCCATTAACAGGGAGGAGGGCACTGAAGCTTTCTTT	CAINREEGTEAFF
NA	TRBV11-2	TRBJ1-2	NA	TGTGCCAGCAGCTTCGGTGCAGCAGGCGGCTATGGCTACACCTTC	CASSFGAAGGYGYTF
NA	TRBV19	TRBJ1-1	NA	TGTGCCTGCAGACAGCCCCAGAACACTGAAGCTTTCTTT	CACRQPQNTEAFF
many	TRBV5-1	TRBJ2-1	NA	TGCGCCAGCAGCCCGGCTAGCTCCTACAATGAGCAGTTCTTC	CASSPASSYNEQFF
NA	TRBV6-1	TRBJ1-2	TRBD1	TGTGCCAGCAGTGTCGACAGGGGTCGGGACTATGGCTACACCTTC	CASSVDRGRDYGYTF
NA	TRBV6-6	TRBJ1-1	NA	TGTGCCAGCAGAAAGAACGCTGAAGCTTTCTTT	CASRKNAEAFF
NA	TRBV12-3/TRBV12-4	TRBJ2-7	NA	TGTGCCAGCAGGCAGACAGAAACCTACGAGCAGTACTTC	CASRQTETYEQYF
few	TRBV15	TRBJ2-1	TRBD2	TGTGCCACCAGCAGTGCCCCCGGGAGGAACTCCTACAATGAGCAGTTCTTC	CATSSAPGRNSYNEQFF
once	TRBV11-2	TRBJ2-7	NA	TGTGCCAGCAGCGCCGGACAAGCCGAGCTGTACTTC	CASSAGQAELYF
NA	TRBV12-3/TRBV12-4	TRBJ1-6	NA	TGTGCCAGCAGTCCCAGGACAGACTATAATTCACCCCTCCACTTT	CASSPRTDYNSPLHF
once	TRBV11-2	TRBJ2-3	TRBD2	TGTGCCAGCAGCTTTAGGGGGCGATTCGGACTAGCGGGAGAAGCGGATACGCAGTATTTT	CASSFRGRFGLAGEADTQYF
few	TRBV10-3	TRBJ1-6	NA	TGTGCCATCATGAGGACAGATAATTCACCCCTCCACTTT	CAIMRTDNSPLHF
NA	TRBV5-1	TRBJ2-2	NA	TGCGCCAGCAGCAGGACCCCGACGGGGATAGACACCGGGGAGCTGTTTTTT	CASSRTPTGIDTGELFF
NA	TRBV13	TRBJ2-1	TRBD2	TGTGCCAGCAGCGGGGATTCTAGCGGCGGGACCTACAATGAGCAGTTCTTC	CASSGDSSGGTYNEQFF
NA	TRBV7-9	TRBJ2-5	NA	TGTGCCAGCATAGAAACGGGTGGGAGCAAAGAGACCCAGTACTTC	CASIETGGSKETQYF
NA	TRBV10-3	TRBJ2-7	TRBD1	TGTGCCATCAGTGACCCGACAGGGGTGAGAGGCGAGCAGTACTTC	CAISDPTGVRGEQYF
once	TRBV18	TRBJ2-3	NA	TGTGCCAGCTCACCACCGATTTCGTCCATGGCGGGGTACACAGATACGCAGTATTTT	CASSPPISSMAGYTDTQYF
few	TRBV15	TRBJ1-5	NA	TGTGCCACCACCCGGGCTGGCCATCAGCCCCAGCATTTT	CATTRAGHQPQHF
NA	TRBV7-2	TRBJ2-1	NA	TGTGCCAGCAGCTACGGGACTGGAGACTACAATGAGCAGTTCTTC	CASSYGTGDYNEQFF
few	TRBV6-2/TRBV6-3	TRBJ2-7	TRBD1	TGTGCCAGCGGTGGGACAGCCTACGAGCAGTACTTC	CASGGTAYEQYF
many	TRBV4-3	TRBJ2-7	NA	TGCGCCAGCAGCCAAGAAGCAGGAACCCCCTACGAGCAGTACTTC	CASSQEAGTPYEQYF